These 27 T cell receptor beta chains came from one sample sequenced in a study of OX40 agonist ivuxolimab in advanced cancers. Data came from immunoSEQ multiplex PCR; TCRdb stores just in-frame clones and leaves some out. The sample lists about 64,000 clones, about 90% seen once, with 5.2% in the top ten. Sequenced here: CD4+ or CD8+ T cells sorted from blood, sampled in a trial of the OX40 agonist ivuxolimab. The receptors were gathered from an adult with an advanced solid tumor such as melanoma, head and neck, liver or kidney cancer.

The chain links TRBV30 to TRBJ1-2; D remains ambiguous. Trimming took off 1 base at V and 4 bases at J, with 10 bases between the two ends. The germline V gene has CDR1 GTSNPN and CDR2 SVGIG (reference sequence). This CDR3 is 13 amino acids long. The CDR3 loop is CAWSANGLYGYTF. CDR3 nucleotides: TGTGCCTGGAGTGCCAACGGACTCTATGGCTACACCTTC.

The chain carries TRBV7-9 and TRBJ1-4; 8 positions match TRBD1. There are 16 residues in the CDR3. The germline V gene has CDR1 SEHNR and CDR2 FQNEAQ (reference sequence). Trimming at V came to 5 bases and at J to 7 bases, leaving 12 bases not matched to a gene. The CDR3 region is CASSQKADRAGEKLFF. The DNA for the CDR3 is TGTGCCAGCAGCCAGAAAGCGGACAGGGCGGGTGAAAAACTGTTTTTT.

J is TRBJ2-1 and V is TRBV27, with 14 positions matching TRBD2. The V segment lost 8 bases and the J segment 6 bases; nucleotides outside the gene matches: 9. CDR1 and CDR2 from the germline V gene are MNHEY and SMNVEV (reference sequence). The CDR3 runs to 16 residues. The CDR3 reads CASSSPGTSGSNEQFF. DNA of the CDR3: TGTGCCAGCTCCTCCCCGGGGACTAGCGGGAGCAATGAGCAGTTCTTC.

V usage is TRBV15 and J usage is TRBJ2-3, with D perhaps TRBD1 or TRBD2 (5 bases each). The CDR3 contains 15 residues. V lost 1 base and J 1 base, leaving 9 bases between the germline ends. Per the germline V gene, CDR1 is LNHNV and CDR2 is YYDKDF (reference sequence). The CDR3 spells CATSRAGARTDTQYF. The CDR3 DNA sequence: TGTGCCACCAGCAGAGCCGGGGCCCGCACAGATACGCAGTATTTT.

The V gene is TRBV6-6, the J gene TRBJ1-1; TRBD1 might be the D (5 bases). The CDR3 loop spans 15 amino acids. Trimming took off 5 bases at V and 4 bases at J, with 17 bases between the two ends. Per the germline V gene, CDR1 is MNHNY and CDR2 is SVGAGI (reference sequence). DNA for the CDR3: TGTGCCAGCAGTCCACCGACAGTACCTGGCACTGAAGCTTTCTTT. Amino acids: CASSPPTVPGTEAFF.

The rearrangement links TRBV27 to TRBJ1-1; 8 nucleotides line up with TRBD1. Germline V gene lookup returns CDR1 MNHEY and CDR2 SMNVEV (reference sequence). V lost 10 bases to trimming and J lost 0 bases; unmatched junction nucleotides: 4. The CDR3 contains 13 residues. This chain's CDR3 is CATPGGLNTEAFF. DNA of the CDR3: TGTGCCACGCCAGGGGGCCTGAACACTGAAGCTTTCTTT.

The V and J genes are TRBV6-5 and TRBJ2-7; TRBD1 matches at 9 bases. Germline values: CDR1 MNHEY, CDR2 SVGAGI. J lost 3 bases, V lost 4 bases, and 10 bases had no gene match. The CDR3 is 16 amino acids. DNA for the CDR3: TGTGCCAGCAGTTGGCGGGGGACAGGGAATTTCTACGAGCAGTACTTC. This encodes CASSWRGTGNFYEQYF.

This chain connects TRBV5-1 to TRBJ2-7; D remains ambiguous. Trimming took 6 bases from V and 4 from J, leaving 8 bases between them. Germline V CDR1 and CDR2: SGHRS, YFSETQ. This CDR3 is built from 11 residues. The CDR3 loop reads CASKIGYEQYF. CDR3 coding DNA: TGCGCCAGCAAAATCGGTTACGAGCAGTACTTC.

This clone was detected once. Mismatch with germline at one junction end may stem from a read error. The chain uses TRBV19 and TRBJ1-2, with D tentatively TRBD1 (5 bases). The length of the CDR3 is 12 residues. Germline CDR1 is LNHDA and CDR2 is SQIVND (reference sequence). This CDR3 reads CASSNRDVGYSF. CDR3 coding DNA: TGTGCCAGTAGTAACCGGGACGTCGGCTACTCTTTC.

The chain uses TRBV4-1 and TRBJ1-5; unclear D gene. This CDR3 is built from 16 residues. V lost 1 base, J lost 4 bases, and 14 bases lay in between. Germline CDR1 is MGHRA and CDR2 is YSYEKL. As DNA, the CDR3 is TGCGCCAGCAGCCAAGGGTGGGCAGGAAAGAATCAGCCCCAGCATTTT. This sequence encodes CASSQGWAGKNQPQHF.

This sequence joins TRBV6-5 and TRBJ1-2, with 9 bases identical to TRBD1. CDR3 length equals 14 residues. With 0 bases clipped from V and 12 bases from J, the junction kept 8 bases outside the gene matches. Germline V lookup: CDR1 MNHEY, CDR2 SVGAGI. The DNA for the CDR3 is TGTGCCAGCAGTTACTCAGCGGGACAGGGAATGAACACCTTC. It specifies CASSYSAGQGMNTF.

The chain has TRBV6-5 and TRBJ1-2; 7 nucleotides align to TRBD1. Germline CDR1 reads MNHEY; CDR2 reads SVGAGI. V was pared by 4 bases and J by 3 bases, with 11 bases of the junction left unmatched. The CDR3 extends over 16 amino acids. CDR3 coding DNA: TGTGCCAGCAGTTCACATACAGGGGCCGACTACTATGGCTACACCTTC. Translated, it gives CASSSHTGADYYGYTF.

V gene TRBV6-5 combines with J gene TRBJ1-5, with a possible D match to TRBD1 (6 bases). The CDR3 runs to 15 residues. CDR1 and CDR2 (germline): MNHEY, SVGAGI. V was clipped by 0 bases and J by 6 bases, with 12 bases between them. The CDR3 DNA follows: TGTGCCAGCAGTTACTCGGCAGGGGATACTCAGCCCCAGCATTTT. Translated: CASSYSAGDTQPQHF.

V gene TRBV28 combines with J gene TRBJ2-1; 7 bases are a match to TRBD2. The V gene's germline CDR1 is MDHEN and CDR2 SYDVKM. Unmatched junction bases numbered 9, after V lost 6 bases and J lost 1 base. CDR3 length: 16 residues. The CDR3: CASSSESGNSYNEQFF. CDR3 DNA sequence: TGTGCCAGCAGCTCCGAAAGCGGGAATTCCTACAATGAGCAGTTCTTC.

This chain joins TRBV11-2 and TRBJ1-4; D not resolved. V was clipped by 3 bases and J by 0 bases, with 8 bases between them. The CDR3 has 15 residues. Germline lookup yields CDR1 SGHAT and CDR2 FQNNGV. The CDR3: CASSFLGSTNEKLFF. The DNA for the CDR3 is TGTGCCAGCAGCTTTCTCGGCTCAACTAATGAAAAACTGTTTTTT.

The chain joins TRBV5-1 to TRBJ1-6, with D possibly being TRBD1 (6 bases). Trimming cost V 4 bases and J 13 bases, with 15 bases left between them. The CDR3 is 13 amino acids. Looked up from germline, CDR1 is SGHRS and CDR2 is YFSETQ. The CDR3 nucleotides read TGCGCCAGCAGCACCGAACAGGGAGGGCCCCTCCACTTT. It translates to CASSTEQGGPLHF.

This rearrangement joins TRBV30 to TRBJ1-2; D is unresolved. CDR1 is GTSNPN and CDR2 is SVGIG in the germline V gene (reference sequence). The length of the CDR3 is 14 residues. Trimming left V 4 bases short and J 8 bases short, with 20 bases between. In nucleotides, the CDR3 is TGTGCCTGGAAATTGCGCGGGCCAAACTCAGGCTACACCTTC. Translation gives CAWKLRGPNSGYTF.

The V call is TRBV5-6, the J call TRBJ2-5; D may correspond to TRBD1 or TRBD2 (6 bases each). V was pared by 5 bases and J by 1 base, with 12 bases between. The CDR3 runs to 14 residues. The V gene's germline CDR1 is SGHDT and CDR2 YYEEEE. CDR3 DNA sequence: TGTGCCAGCAGTTCGGGGGCGGTCCAAGAGACCCAGTACTTC. Encoded protein: CASSSGAVQETQYF. The entire variable domain, with the rest obtained from reference TRBV5-6 and TRBJ2-5, is as follows: DAGVTQSPTHLIKTRGQQVTLRCSPKSGHDTVSWYQQALGQGPQFIFQYYEEEERQRGNFPDRFSGHQFPNYSSELNVNALLLGDSALYLCASSSGAVQETQYFGPGTRLLVL.

The chain is built from TRBV5-1 and TRBJ2-3; TRBD2 matches at 9 bases. The V gene's germline CDR1 is SGHRS and CDR2 YFSETQ. V shed 1 base and J 4 bases; nucleotides not matched to a gene: 7. This CDR3 spans 16 amino acids. CDR3 region: CASSLTTSGLADTQYF. The CDR3 region has the DNA TGCGCCAGCAGCTTGACTACTAGCGGGTTGGCAGATACGCAGTATTTT.

This chain joins TRBV7-2 and TRBJ2-7, with 7 nucleotides matching TRBD1. Trimming removed 1 base from V and 3 bases from J; junction bases left unmatched: 6. Per germline, CDR1 SGHTA and CDR2 FQGNSA. This CDR3 has 15 residues. The CDR3, as DNA: TGTGCCAGCAGCTTAGGCCCGGGACAGTTCTACGAGCAGTACTTC. It encodes CASSLGPGQFYEQYF.

The genes are TRBV28 and TRBJ1-1, with D maybe TRBD1 (6 bases). From germline, CDR1 is MDHEN and CDR2 SYDVKM. Trimming removed 6 bases at V and 0 bases at J, with 14 bases between. The length of the CDR3 is 15 residues. The CDR3 loop reads CASRRRTVVNTEAFF. Here the CDR3 DNA reads TGTGCCAGCAGACGGAGGACAGTCGTGAACACTGAAGCTTTCTTT. The full variable domain, rest sourced from reference TRBV28 and TRBJ1-1, is DVKVTQSSRYLVKRTGEKVFLECVQDMDHENMFWYRQDPGLGLRLIYFSYDVKMKEKGDIPEGYSVSREKKERFSLILESASTNQTSMYLCASRRRTVVNTEAFFGQGTRLTVV.

V gene TRBV7-2 combines with J gene TRBJ1-4; D gene ambiguous. The V end lost 5 bases, the J end lost 0 bases, and 10 bases lay between the germline ends. Germline CDR1 and CDR2: SGHTA and FQGNSA. This CDR3 has 15 amino acids. CDR3 region: CASSAIAATNEKLFF. The DNA for the CDR3 is TGTGCCAGCAGCGCCATCGCAGCAACTAATGAAAAACTGTTTTTT.

The J gene is TRBJ1-5, the V gene TRBV21-1; TRBD1 is the table's D call and was not checked against the DNA. TRBV21-1 is reported as a pseudogene. CDR3 length: 22 residues. The DNA of the CDR3 is TGTGCCAGCAGCAAAGCCCAACTTTCTATTGGTAGGGGACAGGGGATCAATCAGCCCCAGCATTTT. This translates into CASSKAQLSIGRGQGINQPQHF.

This rearrangement joins TRBV6-4 to TRBJ2-7, with D unresolved. There are 12 residues in the CDR3. The germline V gene encodes CDR1 MRHNA and CDR2 SNTAGT. Trimming pared 9 bases from V and 5 bases from J, leaving 14 bases between. The CDR3 loop is CARPQGTHEQYF. The DNA for the CDR3 is TGTGCCAGACCCCAAGGAACCCACGAGCAGTACTTC.

The V call is TRBV5-1, the J call TRBJ2-7; D is undetermined. CDR1 SGHRS and CDR2 YFSETQ come from the germline V gene. V lost 8 bases to trimming and J lost 6 bases, with 18 bases between them. The CDR3 length is 13 residues. The CDR3 protein is CASRSSSTSEQYF. DNA for the CDR3: TGCGCCAGTAGGTCCTCCTCCACCAGCGAGCAGTACTTC.

This chain connects TRBV11-3 to TRBJ2-3; D may be TRBD1 (5 bases). V was cut by 6 bases and J by 0 bases, with 10 bases left in between. CDR1 is SGHNT and CDR2 is YENEEA in the germline V gene. CDR3 length equals 14 residues. The CDR3 bases are TGTGCCAGCAGTTCAGGGTCGAGCACAGATACGCAGTATTTT. This codes for CASSSGSSTDTQYF.

J is TRBJ2-7 and V is TRBV18, with D perhaps TRBD2 (6 bases). V lost 3 bases, J lost 3 bases, and 12 bases lay in between. Germline loops: CDR1 KGHSH, CDR2 LQKENI. This CDR3 has 14 residues. The DNA of the CDR3 is TGTGCCAGCTCACCTGGGGGGACCCACTACGAGCAGTACTTC. Amino acids: CASSPGGTHYEQYF.